One sample yielded the 18 T cell receptor beta chains listed below, sequenced in a study of blood T cell repertoires in COVID-19. Sequencing was performed with immunoSEQ multiplex PCR; in TCRdb, only in-frame clones are kept and a portion is missing. This table has around 370,000 clones, more than 75% appearing once. Sequenced material: PBMCs or T cells enriched from blood (not recorded which). The receptors come from a woman aged 18 to 35 who had recovered from COVID-19.

The gene calls are TRBV5-4 and TRBJ2-7; 8 bases agree with TRBD1. The CDR3 consists of 16 residues. J gave up 5 bases and V 4 bases, and 14 bases lay outside the gene matches. Germline V gene sequence: CDR1 SGHNT, CDR2 YYREEE (reference sequence). Written as DNA, the CDR3 is TGTGCCAGCAGCGAGCTCGACAGGGGCTTTGGGAACGAGCAGTACTTC. This translates into CASSELDRGFGNEQYF.

The chain carries TRBV6-6 and TRBJ1-4; possible D gene TRBD1, 5 bases. Deletions cut 2 bases from V and 10 bases from J, with 8 bases between. The CDR3 is 12 amino acids. From germline, CDR1 is MNHNY and CDR2 SVGAGI (reference sequence). The CDR3 reads CASSYDRGKLFF. The CDR3 nucleotides read TGTGCCAGCAGTTACGACAGAGGAAAACTGTTTTTT.

The genes are TRBV7-8 and TRBJ1-1, with D perhaps TRBD1 (5 bases). Germline V gene lookup returns CDR1 SGHVS and CDR2 FQNEAQ. This CDR3 has 17 amino acids. Trimming removed 1 base at V and 3 bases at J, with 18 bases between. The CDR3 DNA reads TGTGCCAGCAGCTTAGAGTCCGCGCAGGGTTGGGACACTGAAGCTTTCTTT. Its protein is CASSLESAQGWDTEAFF. Variable domain in full (rest from reference TRBV7-8 and TRBJ1-1): GAGVSQSPRYKVAKRGQDVALRCDPISGHVSLFWYQQALGQGPEFLTYFQNEAQLDKSGLPSDRFFAERPEGSVSTLKIQRTQQEDSAVYLCASSLESAQGWDTEAFFGQGTRLTVV.

The sample holds a few counts of this clone. The chain is built from TRBV19 and TRBJ1-5; possible D gene TRBD1, 6 bases. There are 15 residues in the CDR3. CDR1 and CDR2 (germline): LNHDA, SQIVND (reference sequence). The V end was cut by 6 bases, the J end by 7 bases, with 19 bases between. CDR3 coding DNA: TGTGCCAGTAGAAACCGCGCCTCAGGGGAACAGCCCCAGCATTTT. It specifies CASRNRASGEQPQHF. Drawing the rest from reference TRBV19 and TRBJ1-5, the complete variable domain is DGGITQSPKYLFRKEGQNVTLSCEQNLNHDAMYWYRQDPGQGLRLIYYSQIVNDFQKGDIAEGYSVSREKKESFPLTVTSAQKNPTAFYLCASRNRASGEQPQHFGDGTRLSIL.

This clone was observed once. The chain recombines TRBV5-1 with TRBJ1-1; D remains unclear. This CDR3 has 15 amino acids. Trimming took 2 bases from V and 1 from J, leaving 12 bases between them. Germline assignment: CDR1 SGHRS and CDR2 YFSETQ. CDR3 residues: CASSFGPQENTEAFF. CDR3 DNA: TGCGCCAGCAGCTTTGGGCCGCAGGAGAACACTGAAGCTTTCTTT.

The chain is built from TRBV19 and TRBJ1-2; D is uncertain. V dropped 11 bases and J dropped 4 bases, with 11 bases sitting between them. CDR3 size: 11 residues. Germline V gives CDR1 LNHDA, CDR2 SQIVND (reference sequence). The CDR3 region is CAVAAFYGYTF. The CDR3 nucleotides read TGTGCCGTGGCCGCTTTCTATGGCTACACCTTC.

The CDR3 nucleotides are TGTGCCAGCAATTTCGACAGACCCTACGAGCAGTACTTC. Protein sequence: CASNFDRPYEQYF. V and J are TRBV28 and TRBJ2-7; D possibly corresponds to TRBD1 (5 bases). The germline V gene has CDR1 MDHEN and CDR2 SYDVKM. V was cut by 7 bases and J by 2 bases, with 12 bases left in between. This CDR3 region has 13 residues.

V gene TRBV4-1 combines with J gene TRBJ2-1; D may be TRBD2 (6 bases). Germline V gene data show CDR1 as MGHRA and CDR2 as YSYEKL. CDR3 size: 16 residues. Trimming cost V 1 base and J 5 bases, with 15 bases left between them. CDR3 sequence: CASSQVRSPGDNEQFF. The CDR3 nucleotides are TGCGCCAGCAGCCAAGTTAGATCCCCGGGGGACAATGAGCAGTTCTTC.

This chain joins TRBV6-5 and TRBJ1-5, with 9 bases aligning to TRBD1. V trimming: 8 bases; J trimming: 5 bases; junction bases outside the gene matches: 7. CDR1 MNHEY and CDR2 SVGAGI come from the germline V gene. The CDR3 contains 14 residues. CDR3 in amino acids: CASHLGQGYQPQHF. CDR3 coding DNA: TGTGCCAGCCACTTGGGACAGGGTTATCAGCCCCAGCATTTT.

CDR3 residues: CASSWQEGSEAFF. The CDR3 DNA follows: TGTGCCAGCAGTTGGCAAGAGGGTTCAGAAGCTTTCTTT. The gene calls are TRBV6-4 and TRBJ1-1; D is unclear. Germline CDR1 MRHNA, CDR2 SNTAGT. With 5 bases removed from V and 8 bases from J, the gap between germline ends came to 15 bases. The length of the CDR3 is 13 residues.

This chain connects TRBV7-9 to TRBJ2-1; no definite D call. The CDR3 consists of 17 residues. Trimming took off 4 bases at V and 4 bases at J, with 20 bases between the two ends. Germline-derived CDR1 and CDR2 are SEHNR and FQNEAQ (reference sequence). The CDR3 protein is CASSSPRFPSRYNEQFF. CDR3 nucleotide sequence: TGTGCCAGCAGCTCTCCTCGGTTCCCCTCGAGGTACAATGAGCAGTTCTTC.

The CDR3 sequence is CASRPRSSYEQYF. CDR3 nucleotides: TGTGCCAGCAGGCCCCGGAGCTCCTACGAGCAGTACTTC. This chain connects TRBV6-5 to TRBJ2-7, with unresolved D. V lost 6 bases and J lost 0, with 9 bases in between. The CDR3 spans 13 residues. Looked up from germline, CDR1 is MNHEY and CDR2 is SVGAGI.

J is TRBJ1-1 and V is TRBV11-2; maybe TRBD1 (5 bases). Germline lookup yields CDR1 SGHAT and CDR2 FQNNGV. This CDR3 has 13 amino acids. V was shortened by 2 bases and J by 4 bases, with 8 bases between the two germline ends. The CDR3 is CASSLYRSTEAFF. For the CDR3, the DNA is TGTGCCAGCAGCTTATACAGGAGCACTGAAGCTTTCTTT.

The chain links TRBV7-3 to TRBJ1-1; D gene ambiguous. Germline V gives CDR1 SGHTA, CDR2 FQGTGA. The CDR3 extends over 14 amino acids. V was pared by 2 bases and J by 0 bases, with 7 bases between. CDR3 nucleotides: TGTGCCAGCAGCTTACAGGTCCTGAACACTGAAGCTTTCTTT. It translates to CASSLQVLNTEAFF.

The genes are TRBV30 and TRBJ1-3; a possible D gene is TRBD1 (6 bases). V lost 5 bases and J lost 7, with 9 bases in between. CDR1 is GTSNPN and CDR2 is SVGIG in the germline V gene (reference sequence). CDR3 length: 11 amino acids. The CDR3 DNA reads TGTGCCTGGGGTACAGGGAACACCATATATTTT. Its protein product is CAWGTGNTIYF. Based on the CDR3 plus reference TRBV30 and TRBJ1-3, the full variable domain is SQTIHQWPATLVQPVGSPLSLECTVEGTSNPNLYWYRQAAGRGLQLLFYSVGIGQISSEVPQNLSASRPQDRQFILSSKKLLLSDSGFYLCAWGTGNTIYFGEGSWLTVV.

This chain connects TRBV28 to TRBJ2-7; a weak D match, TRBD1 (6 bases). Per the germline V gene, CDR1 is MDHEN and CDR2 is SYDVKM. There are 11 residues in the CDR3. V lost 7 bases, J lost 3 bases, and 7 bases lay in between. CDR3 in DNA: TGTGCCAGCACAGGGGACTACGAGCAGTACTTC. The encoded protein is CASTGDYEQYF.

This clone was found a few times. The chain carries TRBV5-1 and TRBJ2-7; a possible D gene is TRBD2 (6 bases). Deletions cut 0 bases from V and 4 bases from J, with 14 bases between. Germline CDR1 SGHRS, CDR2 YFSETQ. The CDR3 runs to 15 residues. Here the CDR3 reads CASSLGAQGGYEQYF. The CDR3 DNA reads TGCGCCAGCAGCTTGGGGGCTCAGGGAGGATACGAGCAGTACTTC.

This chain links TRBV20-1 with TRBJ2-7; possible D gene TRBD2, 6 bases. V was trimmed by 3 bases and J by 3 bases, leaving 9 bases between them. CDR3 length: 12 amino acids. From germline, CDR1 is DFQATT and CDR2 SNEGSKA (reference sequence). CDR3: CSASSGDYEQYF. CDR3 coding DNA: TGCAGTGCTAGTTCGGGGGACTACGAGCAGTACTTC.